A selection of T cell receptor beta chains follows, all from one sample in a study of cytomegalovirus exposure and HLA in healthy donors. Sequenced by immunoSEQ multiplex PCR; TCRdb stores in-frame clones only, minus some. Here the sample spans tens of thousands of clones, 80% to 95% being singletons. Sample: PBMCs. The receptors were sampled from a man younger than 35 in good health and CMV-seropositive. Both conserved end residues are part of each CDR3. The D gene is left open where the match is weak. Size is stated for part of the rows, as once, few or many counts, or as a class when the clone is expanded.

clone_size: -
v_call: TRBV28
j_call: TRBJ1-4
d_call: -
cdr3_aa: CASSLQRRFNEKLFF
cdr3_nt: TGTGCCAGCAGTTTACAACGGAGGTTTAATGAAAAACTGTTTTTT

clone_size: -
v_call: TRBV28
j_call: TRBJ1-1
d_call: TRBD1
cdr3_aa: CASSLRTGLLTEAFF
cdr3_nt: TGTGCCAGCAGTTTGCGGACAGGGCTTTTGACTGAAGCTTTCTTT

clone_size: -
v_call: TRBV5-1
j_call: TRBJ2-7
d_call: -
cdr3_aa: CASRQTGTYEQYF
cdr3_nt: TGCGCCAGCAGACAAACAGGGACCTACGAGCAGTACTTC

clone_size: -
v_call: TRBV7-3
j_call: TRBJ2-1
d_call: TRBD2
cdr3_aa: CASSWSASGYNEQFF
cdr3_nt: TGTGCCAGCAGCTGGTCGGCTAGCGGATACAATGAGCAGTTCTTC

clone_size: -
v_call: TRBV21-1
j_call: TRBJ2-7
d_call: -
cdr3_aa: CAYGFLGITGFTYEQYF
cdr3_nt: TGTGCCTACGGTTTTTTAGGCATTACAGGATTCACCTACGAGCAGTACTTC

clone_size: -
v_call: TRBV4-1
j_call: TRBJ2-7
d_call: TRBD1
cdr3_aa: CASGTGVTYEQYF
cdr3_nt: TGCGCCAGCGGGACAGGGGTTACCTACGAGCAGTACTTC

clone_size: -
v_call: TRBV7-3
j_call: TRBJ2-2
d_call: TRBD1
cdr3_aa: CASSLDPQGARGELFF
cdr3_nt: TGTGCCAGCAGCTTAGACCCACAGGGGGCGCGCGGGGAGCTGTTTTTT

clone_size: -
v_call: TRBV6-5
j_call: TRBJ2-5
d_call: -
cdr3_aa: CAISEEAGETQYF
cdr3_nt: TGTGCCATCAGTGAGGAGGCGGGGGAGACCCAGTACTTC

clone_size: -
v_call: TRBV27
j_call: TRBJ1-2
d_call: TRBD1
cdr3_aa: CASRTYDRDHGYTF
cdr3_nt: TGTGCCAGCAGAACCTACGACAGGGATCATGGCTACACCTTC

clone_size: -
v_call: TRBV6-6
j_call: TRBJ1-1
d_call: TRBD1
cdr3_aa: CASSHRGRGYTEAFF
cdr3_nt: TGTGCCAGCAGCCACAGGGGGCGCGGTTACACTGAAGCTTTCTTT

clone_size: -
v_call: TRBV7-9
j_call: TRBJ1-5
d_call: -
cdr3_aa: CASNDSPFQPQHF
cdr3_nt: TGTGCCAGTAACGACAGCCCCTTTCAGCCCCAGCATTTT

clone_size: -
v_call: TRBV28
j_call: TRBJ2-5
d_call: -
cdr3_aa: CASRTEGTQYF
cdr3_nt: TGTGCCAGCAGAACAGAAGGGACCCAGTACTTC

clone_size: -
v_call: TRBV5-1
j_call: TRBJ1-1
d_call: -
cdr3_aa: CASRLVEAEAFF
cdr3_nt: TGCGCCAGCCGGCTTGTGGAGGCTGAAGCTTTCTTT

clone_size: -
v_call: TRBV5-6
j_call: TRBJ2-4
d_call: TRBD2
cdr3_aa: CASSREGAKNIQYF
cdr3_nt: TGTGCCAGCAGCAGGGAGGGGGCCAAAAACATTCAGTACTTC

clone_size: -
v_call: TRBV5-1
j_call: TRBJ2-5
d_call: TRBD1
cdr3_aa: CASSRGTGSTQETQYF
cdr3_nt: TGCGCCAGCTCCCGCGGGACAGGGAGTACCCAAGAGACCCAGTACTTC

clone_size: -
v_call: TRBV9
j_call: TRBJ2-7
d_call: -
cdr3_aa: CASSVGHSSYEQYF
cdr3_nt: TGTGCCAGCAGCGTAGGGCACAGCTCCTACGAGCAGTACTTC

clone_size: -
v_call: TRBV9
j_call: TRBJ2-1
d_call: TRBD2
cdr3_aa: CASSVGGGYNEQFF
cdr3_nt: TGTGCCAGCAGCGTAGGGGGGGGCTACAATGAGCAGTTCTTC

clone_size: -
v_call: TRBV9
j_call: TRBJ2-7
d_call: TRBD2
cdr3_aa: CASSAGLAVYEQYF
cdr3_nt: TGTGCCAGCAGCGCCGGACTAGCGGTCTACGAGCAGTACTTC

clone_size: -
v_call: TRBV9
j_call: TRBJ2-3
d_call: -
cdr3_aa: CASSPQIKDTDTQYF
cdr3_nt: TGTGCCAGCAGCCCCCAGATAAAAGACACAGATACGCAGTATTTT

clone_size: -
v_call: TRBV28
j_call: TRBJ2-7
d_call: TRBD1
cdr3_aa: CASSSRQGAKYEQYF
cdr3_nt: TGTGCCAGCAGTTCCCGACAGGGGGCAAAATACGAGCAGTACTTC

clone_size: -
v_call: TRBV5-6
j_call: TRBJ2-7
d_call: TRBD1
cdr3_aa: CASSLAGTGAGYEQYF
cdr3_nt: TGTGCCAGCAGCTTGGCGGGGACAGGGGCGGGGTACGAGCAGTACTTC

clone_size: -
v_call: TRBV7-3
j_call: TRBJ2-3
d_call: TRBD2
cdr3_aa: CASSLGTGGPDTQYF
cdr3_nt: TGTGCCAGCAGCTTAGGAACGGGAGGGCCAGATACGCAGTATTTT

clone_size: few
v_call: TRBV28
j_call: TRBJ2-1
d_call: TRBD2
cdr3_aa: CASSRASGSDEQFF
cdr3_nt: TGTGCCAGCAGTAGAGCTAGCGGGAGCGATGAGCAGTTCTTC

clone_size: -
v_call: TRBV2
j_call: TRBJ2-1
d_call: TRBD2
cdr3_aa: CASRAGGNEQFF
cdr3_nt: TGTGCCAGCAGGGCGGGAGGGAATGAGCAGTTCTTC

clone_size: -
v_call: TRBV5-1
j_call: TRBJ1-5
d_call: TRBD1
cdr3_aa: CASSSGTGTQPQHF
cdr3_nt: TGCGCCAGCAGCTCTGGGACAGGGACTCAGCCCCAGCATTTT

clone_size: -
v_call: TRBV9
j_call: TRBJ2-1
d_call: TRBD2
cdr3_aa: CASSVPSGTDNEQFF
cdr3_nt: TGTGCCAGCAGCGTACCTAGCGGGACCGACAATGAGCAGTTCTTC